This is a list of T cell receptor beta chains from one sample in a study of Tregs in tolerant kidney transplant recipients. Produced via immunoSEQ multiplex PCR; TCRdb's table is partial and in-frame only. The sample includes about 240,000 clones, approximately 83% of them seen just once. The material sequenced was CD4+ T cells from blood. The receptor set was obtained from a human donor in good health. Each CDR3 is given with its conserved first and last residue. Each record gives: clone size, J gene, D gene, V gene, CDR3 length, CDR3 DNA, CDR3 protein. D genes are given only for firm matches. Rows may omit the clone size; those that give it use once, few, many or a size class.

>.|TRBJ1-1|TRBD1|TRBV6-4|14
TGTGCCAGCAGTGTAGACAGGGGGAACACTGAAGCTTTCTTT
CASSVDRGNTEAFF
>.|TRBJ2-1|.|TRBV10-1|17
TGCGCCAGCAGTGAGTCCGCAAGGGCAGGCTTATACAATGAGCAGTTCTTC
CASSESARAGLYNEQFF
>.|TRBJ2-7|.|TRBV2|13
TGTGCCAGCAGTATTCTAGGGGGCTACGAGCAGTACTTC
CASSILGGYEQYF
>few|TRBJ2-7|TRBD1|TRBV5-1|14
TGCGCCAGCAGCTTCGGGACAGGCGCGTACGAGCAGTACTTC
CASSFGTGAYEQYF
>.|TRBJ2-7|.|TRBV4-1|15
TGCGCCAGCAGCCTGCGGGTACTGAGCTCCTACGAGCAGTACTTC
CASSLRVLSSYEQYF
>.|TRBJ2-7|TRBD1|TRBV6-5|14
TGTGCCAGCAACTCCGGGACAGGGCTCTACGAGCAGTACTTC
CASNSGTGLYEQYF
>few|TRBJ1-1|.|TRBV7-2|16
TGTGCCAGCAGCTTAGCAGGGGGGATGAGCAGCACTGAAGCTTTCTTT
CASSLAGGMSSTEAFF
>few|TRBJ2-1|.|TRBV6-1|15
TGTGCCAGCGGGCCAGGTCCCTTATCCTACAATGAGCAGTTCTTC
CASGPGPLSYNEQFF
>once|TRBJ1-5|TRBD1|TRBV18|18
TGTGCCAGCTCACCACCGGGACAGGGGGCGATTGGCAATCAGCCCCAGCATTTT
CASSPPGQGAIGNQPQHF
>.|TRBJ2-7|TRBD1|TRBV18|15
TGTGCCAGCTCACCCTCGGGACAGGGGGAGTACGAGCAGTACTTC
CASSPSGQGEYEQYF
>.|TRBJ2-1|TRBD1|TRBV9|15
TGTGCCAGCAGCGTGATTGGACAGGGAGACAATGAGCAGTTCTTC
CASSVIGQGDNEQFF
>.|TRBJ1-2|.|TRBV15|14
TGTGCCACCAGCAGAGCGCCGCGGGGCGGTGGCTACACCTTC
CATSRAPRGGGYTF
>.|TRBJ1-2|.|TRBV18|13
TGTGCTTCGCTCGAAGGGAATAACTATGGCTACACCTTC
CASLEGNNYGYTF
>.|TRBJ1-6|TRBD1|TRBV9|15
TGTGCCAGCAGCGCAAAACAGGGGGCAAATTCACCCCTCCACTTT
CASSAKQGANSPLHF
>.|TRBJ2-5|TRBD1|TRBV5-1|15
TGCGCCAGCAGCTTGGTGGGGACAGTAGCAGAGACCCAGTACTTC
CASSLVGTVAETQYF
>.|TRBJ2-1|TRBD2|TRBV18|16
TGTGCCAGCTCAGGGACTAGCGCCTCCCCAGCCAATGAGCAGTTCTTC
CASSGTSASPANEQFF
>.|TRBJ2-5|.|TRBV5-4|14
TGTGCCAGCAGCACGTACAGGGAAACGGAGACCCAGTACTTC
CASSTYRETETQYF
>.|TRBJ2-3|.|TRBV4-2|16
TGTGCCAGCAGCCAAGATGGACCGGGGAGCACAGATACGCAGTATTTT
CASSQDGPGSTDTQYF
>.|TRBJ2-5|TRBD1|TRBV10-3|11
TGTGCCATTAGGGGGCAGGAGACCCAGTACTTC
CAIRGQETQYF
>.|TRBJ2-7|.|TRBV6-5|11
TGTGCCAGCAGTGGGCCCTACGAGCAGTACTTC
CASSGPYEQYF
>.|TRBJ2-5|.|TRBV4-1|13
TGCGCCAGCAGCCAAGGGGGGGTCGAGACCCAGTACTTC
CASSQGGVETQYF
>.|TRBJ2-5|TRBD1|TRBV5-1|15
TGCGCCAGCAGCGGCAGGACAGGGGGCGGGGAGACCCAGTACTTC
CASSGRTGGGETQYF
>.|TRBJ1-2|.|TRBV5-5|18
TGTGCCAGCAGCTTGGGGCGGCAACAGGGTGTGAGGAATTATGGCTACACCTTC
CASSLGRQQGVRNYGYTF
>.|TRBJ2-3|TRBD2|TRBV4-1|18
TGCGCCAGCAGCCAAGCAACTAGCGGGAGTAGGAGCACAGATACGCAGTATTTT
CASSQATSGSRSTDTQYF
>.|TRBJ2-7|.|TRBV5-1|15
TGCGCCAGCAGCTTGGGAGACGGTAGATCCTACGAGCAGTACTTC
CASSLGDGRSYEQYF
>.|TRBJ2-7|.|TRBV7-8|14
TGTGCCAGCAGCCCGCAGGGGCCAGCCTACGAGCAGTACTTC
CASSPQGPAYEQYF
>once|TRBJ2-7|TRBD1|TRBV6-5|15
TGTGCCAGCCGCCAGTGGGGGACAGGGAAAGGCGAGCAGTACTTC
CASRQWGTGKGEQYF
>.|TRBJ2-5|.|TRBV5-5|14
TGTGCCAGCACCCTGGGCGGGGTGCCGGGGACCCAGTACTTC
CASTLGGVPGTQYF
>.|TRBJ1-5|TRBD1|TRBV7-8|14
TGTGCCAGCAGACCAGGGGGCGCGGATCAGCCCCAGCATTTT
CASRPGGADQPQHF
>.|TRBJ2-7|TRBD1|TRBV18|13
TGTGCCAGCTCAAGGACAGGGGGCGCAGGGCAGTACTTC
CASSRTGGAGQYF
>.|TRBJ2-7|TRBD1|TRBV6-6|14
TGTGCCAGCAGTTACTTAGGACAGGGCTACGAGCAGTACTTC
CASSYLGQGYEQYF
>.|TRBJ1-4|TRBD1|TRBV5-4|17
TGTGCCAGCAGCCTGAACAGGGGGCAATGGGTGGATGAAAAACTGTTTTTT
CASSLNRGQWVDEKLFF
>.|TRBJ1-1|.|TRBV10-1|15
TGCGCCAGCAGTGAGTCGATGACCATGAACACTGAAGCTTTCTTT
CASSESMTMNTEAFF
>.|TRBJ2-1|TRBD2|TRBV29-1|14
TGCAGCTCCGCTAGCGGGAGACCGTCCAATGAGCAGTTCTTC
CSSASGRPSNEQFF
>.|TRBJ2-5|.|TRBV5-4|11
TGTGCCAGCAGCCTTGAAGAGACCCAGTACTTC
CASSLEETQYF
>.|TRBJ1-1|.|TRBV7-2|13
TGTGCCAGCAGCTTAGGGGGTACCACTGAAGCTTTCTTT
CASSLGGTTEAFF
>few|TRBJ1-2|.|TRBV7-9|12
TGTGCCAGCAGCTTAACGGGGGATGGCTACACCTTC
CASSLTGDGYTF
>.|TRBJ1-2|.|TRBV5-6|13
TGTGCCAGCAGCTTTCGTAGCGACAGTGGCTACACCTTC
CASSFRSDSGYTF
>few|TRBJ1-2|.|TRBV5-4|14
TGTGCCAGCAGCTTGGACCGGGCCCCGGGGGGCTACACCTTC
CASSLDRAPGGYTF
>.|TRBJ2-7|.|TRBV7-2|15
TGTGCCAGCAGCCCGCAGGAGGGGCCCTCCTACGAGCAGTACTTC
CASSPQEGPSYEQYF
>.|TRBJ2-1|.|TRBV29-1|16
TGCAGCGTTGAAGATCAAAACAGGGGAGGGGCGAATGAGCAGTTCTTC
CSVEDQNRGGANEQFF